The next 8 T cell receptor beta chains were all read from a single sample in a study of vaccination and CD4 T cells after COVID-19. The Oncomine TCR Beta short-read assay sequenced DNA from cultured CD4+ T cells. TCRdb reprocessed the PCR reads with MiXCR, giving one entry per CDR3 protein. There are 12,000 to 15,000 distinct CDR3 sequences in the sample; approximately 53% occur only once, and about 12% lies in the top ten. The treatment is: roughly 11-day PBMC culture with coronavirus spike peptide pools or control peptides (ViraFEST assay). No antigen has been identified for these receptors. Input material: CD4+ T cells from blood, cultured in vitro. The receptors were gathered from a human donor who had recovered from COVID-19.

This chain connects TRBV15 to TRBJ2-3; a possible D gene is TRBD1 (5 bases). Germline CDR1 LNHNV, CDR2 YYDKDF (reference sequence). The CDR3 is 18 amino acids. V lost 0 bases, J lost 0 bases, and 16 bases lay in between. The CDR3 loop is CATSRDLRQFLSTDTQYF. The DNA for the CDR3 is TGTGCCACCAGCAGAGATCTAAGACAGTTTCTAAGCACAGATACGCAGTATTTT.

This clonotype was seen a handful of times. The chain employs TRBV12-3 or TRBV12-4 and TRBJ2-3; 7 bases are shared with TRBD2. The CDR3 is made up of 15 amino acids. The V and J ends lost 6 bases and 3 bases, in that order; junction bases with no gene match: 9. The CDR3 DNA reads as TGTGCCAGCAGCCGAATTGGGACTATTACAGATACGCAGTATTTT. Amino acids: CASSRIGTITDTQYF.

In this sample, this clonotype turned up once. The J gene is TRBJ2-1, the V gene TRBV7-9, with no clear D. The CDR3 has 11 residues. CDR1 is SEHNR and CDR2 is FQNEAQ in the germline V gene (reference sequence). The V and J ends lost 2 bases and 11 bases respectively, with 7 bases between them. The CDR3 nucleotides are TGTGCCAGCAGCTTAAAGTTAAAGCAGTTCTTC. Residues: CASSLKLKQFF.

The chain recombines TRBV15 with TRBJ2-1; perhaps TRBD2 as D (6 bases). This CDR3 contains 14 residues. Per the germline V gene, CDR1 is LNHNV and CDR2 is YYDKDF (reference sequence). The V and J ends lost 8 bases and 4 bases respectively, with 15 bases between them. In DNA, the CDR3 is TGTGCCACCGGCACGGGAGTACGGTACAATGAGCAGTTCTTC. This sequence encodes CATGTGVRYNEQFF.

This chain joins TRBV6-1 and TRBJ2-7; no reliable D call. The CDR3 has 14 residues. Trimming pared 2 bases from V and 3 bases from J, leaving 11 bases between. Germline values: CDR1 MNHNS, CDR2 SASEGT. DNA for the CDR3: TGTGCCAGCAGTGAATCCCACGAGGTCTACGAGCAGTACTTC. Protein: CASSESHEVYEQYF.

The V gene is TRBV6-1, the J gene TRBJ2-2; D call uncertain. Trimming took off 1 base at V and 6 bases at J, with 12 bases between the two ends. Germline lookup yields CDR1 MNHNS and CDR2 SASEGT. The CDR3 spans 15 residues. The CDR3 sequence is CASSEVGSKPGELFF. DNA of the CDR3: TGTGCCAGCAGTGAAGTGGGATCGAAACCCGGGGAGCTGTTTTTT.

The rearrangement joins TRBV7-9 to TRBJ2-7; 7 bases line up with TRBD1. Germline assignment: CDR1 SEHNR and CDR2 FQNEAQ (reference sequence). V dropped 3 bases and J dropped 7; count of bases not matched to a gene: 3. The CDR3 length is 12 residues. The CDR3 here is CASSFEGAEQYF. The CDR3 DNA is TGTGCCAGCAGCTTCGAGGGGGCAGAGCAGTACTTC.

In its sample, this clonotype was seen a few times. This chain uses TRBV6-1 with TRBJ1-5; D is ambiguous. Trimming stripped 1 base from V and 4 bases from J, with 5 bases between. The CDR3 has 13 amino acids. The germline gives CDR1 MNHNS, CDR2 SASEGT. The CDR3 region has the DNA TGTGCCAGCAGTGAAGGGGGTAATCAGCCCCAGCATTTT. This encodes CASSEGGNQPQHF.